The clone carrying this TCR beta chain was observed a handful of times. The antigen remains undetermined. The data were obtained in a study of regulatory dendritic cells for organ transplantation. Study observations and caveats: Regulatory dendritic cells appeared to expand memory CD8+ clones less than mature ones. Memory T cells were less diverse than naive, with memory CD8+ most oligoclonal.

Only in-frame clones appear in the TCRdb table, and some are missing; sequencing was by immunoSEQ multiplex PCR. The data hold tens of thousands of clones, with 74% observed a single time. The CDR3 spans 16 residues. Between the trimmed V and J ends, which lost 7 bases and 1 base, there was a span of 19 bases. Germline V gives CDR1 SNHLY, CDR2 FYNNEI. Sequences were obtained from memory CD4+ T cells from blood. The subset here: CD45RO+ memory T cells. The chain joins TRBV2 to TRBJ1-1; a possible D gene is TRBD1 (5 bases). The receptor was derived from a human donor in good health. CDR3 nucleotides: TGTGCCAGCAACCCTGGGGGGGTTCCCACGAACACTGAAGCTTTCTTT. Amino acids: CASNPGGVPTNTEAFF.